The 29 T cell receptor beta chains below were found in one sample sequenced in a study of patients and donors after allogeneic stem cell transplantation (TCRdb year 2020). To prepare the library, RT-PCR was applied. The sequencer listed for this sample is NextSeq 550. The public reads were reprocessed in TCRdb via fastp at Q25 and MiXCR, keeping in-frame beta chains. A single entry per CDR3 protein holds the most common genes and DNA from its merged rows. The sample table records about 150,000 distinct CDR3 sequences; approximately 37% of these occur just once. The ten largest clonotypes hold around 50% of the sample. Sequenced: blood, either unsorted or a sorted T cell fraction (not recorded which). The receptors originated from a human donor who was either an allogeneic HSCT recipient or a stem cell or donor lymphocyte infusion donor (not recorded which). It is not recorded whose cells these are; they may come from a transplant donor.

The table lists this clonotype with a few counts. The rearrangement uses TRBV6-5 and TRBJ1-1; TRBD1 is a possible D gene (5 bases). CDR1 is MNHEY and CDR2 is SVGAGI in the germline V gene. Trimming shortened V by 0 bases and J by 4 bases, and 18 bases separated the two germline ends. The length of the CDR3 is 17 residues. For the CDR3, the DNA is TGTGCCAGCAGTTACTCATTCTCTGCGGGGGTAGGCACTGAAGCTTTCTTT. Amino acids: CASSYSFSAGVGTEAFF.

J is TRBJ1-2 and V is TRBV10-3, with D possibly matching TRBD1 (6 bases). The CDR3 covers 13 residues. V was clipped by 11 bases and J by 8 bases, with 21 bases between them. Germline-derived CDR1 and CDR2 are ENHRY and SYGVKD. CDR3 protein: CAAQGDRTGGYTF. The CDR3 DNA is TGTGCCGCCCAAGGCGACAGGACGGGGGGCTACACCTTC.

The chain combines TRBV5-1 with TRBJ2-5, with unresolved D. Germline V CDR1 and CDR2: SGHRS, YFSETQ. The CDR3 runs to 14 residues. Trimming cost V 2 bases and J 5 bases, with 13 bases left between them. The CDR3 coding sequence is TGCGCCAGCAGCTTCAACCAAAGTCCGGAGACCCAGTACTTC. Translated, it gives CASSFNQSPETQYF.

This clonotype was detected only a few times. This chain uses TRBV6-5 with TRBJ1-1; D remains unclear. V was pared by 2 bases and J by 1 base, with 8 bases between. This CDR3 region has 14 residues. Germline assignment: CDR1 MNHEY and CDR2 SVGAGI. The CDR3 spells CASSYRRGNTEAFF. DNA for the CDR3: TGTGCCAGCAGTTACCGTCGGGGGAACACTGAAGCTTTCTTT.

This rearrangement joins TRBV15 to TRBJ2-3; a weak D match, TRBD1 (7 bases). Germline CDR1 reads LNHNV; CDR2 reads YYDKDF (reference sequence). The CDR3 covers 12 residues. Trimming took off 8 bases at V and 7 bases at J, with 13 bases between the two ends. Here the CDR3 DNA reads TGTGCCACCGGACAGGCGGGAAATACGCAGTATTTT. As protein: CATGQAGNTQYF. Supplemented by reference TRBV15 and TRBJ2-3, the full variable domain reads DAMVIQNPRYQVTQFGKPVTLSCSQTLNHNVMYWYQQKSSQAPKLLFHYYDKDFNNEADTPDNFQSRRPNTSFCFLDIRSPGLGDTAMYLCATGQAGNTQYFGPGTRLTVL.

V gene TRBV5-1 combines with J gene TRBJ1-1, with D tentatively TRBD1 (5 bases). The germline V gene has CDR1 SGHRS and CDR2 YFSETQ. Deletions cut 0 bases from V and 5 bases from J, with 8 bases between. There are 13 residues in the CDR3. This CDR3 is CASSLDPGTEAFF. CDR3 coding DNA: TGCGCCAGCAGCTTGGATCCAGGGACTGAAGCTTTCTTT. The full variable domain, completed using reference TRBV5-1 and TRBJ1-1, is KAGVTQTPRYLIKTRGQQVTLSCSPISGHRSVSWYQQTPGQGLQFLFEYFSETQRNKGNFPGRFSGRQFSNSRSEMNVSTLELGDSALYLCASSLDPGTEAFFGQGTRLTVV.

A few counts support this clonotype. CDR3 coding DNA: TGTGCCACCAGTGATTCGAGGACAGGGGATTCACCCCTCCACTTT. It encodes CATSDSRTGDSPLHF. The chain joins TRBV24-1 to TRBJ1-6, with TRBD1 matching 9 bases. In germline, CDR1 is KGHDR, CDR2 SFDVKD. Trimming at V came to 2 bases and at J to 8 bases, leaving 3 bases not matched to a gene. The CDR3 has 15 residues.

The rearrangement links TRBV20-1 to TRBJ1-2; 8 positions match TRBD1. Unmatched junction bases numbered 1, after V lost 6 bases and J lost 4 bases. CDR1 is DFQATT and CDR2 is SNEGSKA in the germline V gene (reference sequence). This CDR3 region has 11 residues. The CDR3 nucleotides read TGCAGTGCGGGGACAGGCTATGGCTACACCTTC. Amino acid sequence: CSAGTGYGYTF.

V is TRBV5-6 and J is TRBJ2-1; 11 bases agree with TRBD1. V lost 4 bases, J lost 3 bases, and 3 bases stayed unmatched. This CDR3 contains 15 residues. The germline CDR1 and CDR2 sequences are SGHDT and YYEEEE. DNA of the CDR3: TGTGCCAGCAGCGACGGGACAGGGGGCTACAATGAGCAGTTCTTC. Translating gives CASSDGTGGYNEQFF. Using reference TRBV5-6 and TRBJ2-1 for the parts outside the CDR3, the full variable domain is DAGVTQSPTHLIKTRGQQVTLRCSPKSGHDTVSWYQQALGQGPQFIFQYYEEEERQRGNFPDRFSGHQFPNYSSELNVNALLLGDSALYLCASSDGTGGYNEQFFGPGTRLTVL.

The chain uses TRBV9 and TRBJ1-2; TRBD1 aligns across 8 bases. The CDR3 covers 13 residues. V lost 2 bases and J lost 7; bases outside the gene matches: 4. In germline, CDR1 is SGDLS, CDR2 YYNGEE. This CDR3 is CASSVGTGAGYTF. DNA of the CDR3: TGTGCCAGCAGCGTGGGGACAGGCGCTGGCTACACCTTC.

This clonotype came up a few times. This chain links TRBV28 with TRBJ1-2; no firm D call. The CDR3 sequence is 14 residues long. Germline-derived CDR1 and CDR2 are MDHEN and SYDVKM. The V end was cut by 3 bases, the J end by 8 bases, with 16 bases between. In DNA form, the CDR3 reads TGTGCCAGCAGTTTGGTGGGGATAGGAAACGGCTACACCTTC. Amino acids: CASSLVGIGNGYTF.

V and J are TRBV20-1 and TRBJ1-4, with D unresolved. CDR1 DFQATT and CDR2 SNEGSKA come from the germline V gene (reference sequence). The V end lost 3 bases, the J end lost 8 bases, and 16 bases lay between the germline ends. This CDR3 has 14 residues. CDR3 sequence: CSASFTQGGEKLFF. As DNA, the CDR3 is TGCAGTGCTAGTTTCACTCAAGGAGGAGAAAAACTGTTTTTT.

This clonotype appeared a few times. This sequence joins TRBV7-2 and TRBJ1-6; D not certain. The germline V gene encodes CDR1 SGHTA and CDR2 FQGNSA. V was clipped by 6 bases and J by 10 bases, with 10 bases between them. The CDR3 is 12 residues long. The CDR3 DNA reads as TGTGCCAGCAGTGATGGAGGATCACCCCTCCACTTT. It translates to CASSDGGSPLHF.

The rearrangement uses TRBV6-1 and TRBJ1-6; 7 bases are a match to TRBD1. V shed 6 bases and J 7 bases; nucleotides not matched to a gene: 3. This CDR3 is built from 13 residues. Per the germline V gene, CDR1 is MNHNS and CDR2 is SASEGT. The CDR3 region is CASSGTENSPLHF. CDR3 in DNA: TGTGCCAGCAGCGGGACAGAGAATTCACCCCTCCACTTT.

This clonotype was seen many times. The chain combines TRBV10-3 with TRBJ1-1; unclear D gene. The CDR3 sequence is 13 residues long. Germline CDR1 and CDR2: ENHRY and SYGVKD. V was cut by 8 bases and J by 2 bases, with 12 bases left in between. The CDR3 nucleotides are TGTGCCATCTCAATGGAGGACAACACTGAAGCTTTCTTT. It translates to CAISMEDNTEAFF.

The CDR3 spells CASSFRGGDTQYF. CDR3 coding DNA: TGCGCCAGCAGCTTTCGGGGAGGTGATACGCAGTATTTT. V and J are TRBV5-1 and TRBJ2-3; D might be TRBD2 (6 bases). Trimming left V 2 bases short and J 6 bases short, with 10 bases between. CDR1 is SGHRS, CDR2 YFSETQ, per germline. CDR3 length: 13 amino acids.

In this sample, this clonotype turned up a few times. V is TRBV5-1 and J is TRBJ2-6; D gene ambiguous. The V gene's germline CDR1 is SGHRS and CDR2 YFSETQ. The CDR3 sequence is 15 residues long. V was shortened by 2 bases and J by 10 bases, with 16 bases between the two germline ends. The CDR3: CASSFDILGINVLTF. The CDR3 nucleotides are TGCGCCAGCAGCTTTGACATCTTGGGGATAAACGTCCTGACTTTC.

There are a few counts of this clonotype. This rearrangement joins TRBV5-1 to TRBJ1-3, with 7 bases fitting TRBD1. V was clipped by 4 bases and J by 0 bases; unmatched bases: 4. Per the germline V gene, CDR1 is SGHRS and CDR2 is YFSETQ. This CDR3 contains 15 residues. CDR3 region: CASSVGQSSGNTIYF. Here the CDR3 DNA reads TGCGCCAGCAGCGTGGGACAGAGCTCTGGAAACACCATATATTTT.

The chain carries TRBV30 and TRBJ2-7, with TRBD2 as a possible D gene (6 bases). From germline, CDR1 is GTSNPN and CDR2 SVGIG (reference sequence). This CDR3 is built from 14 residues. The V end was cut by 1 base, the J end by 1 base, with 11 bases between. Written as DNA, the CDR3 is TGTGCCTGGAGTGCTGGGAGGTATTCCTACGAGCAGTACTTC. Translation: CAWSAGRYSYEQYF.

This clonotype was counted once. The chain combines TRBV7-9 with TRBJ1-4; D perhaps matches TRBD1 (5 bases). Trimming pared 5 bases from V and 7 bases from J, leaving 23 bases between. CDR1 is SEHNR and CDR2 is FQNEAQ in the germline V gene (reference sequence). This CDR3 is 17 amino acids long. The CDR3 is CASSPFSYQGEGEKLFF. The DNA for the CDR3 is TGTGCCAGCAGCCCCTTCTCTTATCAGGGCGAAGGTGAAAAACTGTTTTTT.

V usage is TRBV6-1 and J usage is TRBJ1-6; 10 bases line up with TRBD1. The CDR3 is 14 amino acids. Germline CDR1 MNHNS, CDR2 SASEGT. Trimming at V came to 6 bases and at J to 8 bases, leaving 4 bases not matched to a gene. The CDR3 DNA reads as TGTGCCAGCAGCCGACAGGGGGCTGATTCACCCCTCCACTTT. As protein: CASSRQGADSPLHF.

V is TRBV12-3 or TRBV12-4 and J is TRBJ2-5, with 9 positions matching TRBD2. V gave up 6 bases and J gave up 2 bases; unmatched junction bases: 10. CDR3 length: 16 residues. The CDR3 region is CASSLLTSGGQETQYF. CDR3 DNA sequence: TGTGCCAGCAGCCTACTGACTAGCGGCGGACAAGAGACCCAGTACTTC.

V usage is TRBV12-3 or TRBV12-4 and J usage is TRBJ1-1; no firm D call. Deletions cut 7 bases from V and 1 base from J, with 10 bases between. There are 13 residues in the CDR3. The DNA of the CDR3 is TGTGCCAGCACCCTCGGGTGGAACACTGAAGCTTTCTTT. Protein: CASTLGWNTEAFF.

CDR3 in amino acids: CASSFDGTLGETQYF. The CDR3 coding sequence is TGCGCCAGCAGCTTTGACGGAACCCTCGGGGAGACCCAGTACTTC. The chain carries TRBV5-1 and TRBJ2-5; D gene unclear. The CDR3 has 15 residues. V was cut by 2 bases and J by 5 bases, with 16 bases left in between. Germline assignment: CDR1 SGHRS and CDR2 YFSETQ.

J is TRBJ1-5 and V is TRBV12-3 or TRBV12-4; D gene ambiguous. The ends were cut back, 2 bases at V and 7 bases at J, with 9 bases in the middle. This CDR3 has 13 residues. CDR3 region: CASSLNLPQPQHF. For the CDR3, the DNA is TGTGCCAGCAGTTTAAACCTTCCCCAGCCCCAGCATTTT.

The chain combines TRBV5-5 with TRBJ1-5; D is unclear. V was clipped by 5 bases and J by 6 bases, with 15 bases between them. CDR1 is SGHKS and CDR2 is YYEKEE in the germline V gene (reference sequence). The CDR3 is made up of 14 amino acids. CDR3 protein: CASSPAALGQPQHF. The CDR3 DNA reads TGTGCCAGCAGTCCGGCGGCTCTTGGTCAGCCCCAGCATTTT.

This clonotype was seen more than once but under ten times. The chain recombines TRBV2 with TRBJ1-5, with a weak D call TRBD1 (5 bases). The V gene lost 6 bases and the J gene lost 3 bases, with 12 bases spanning the gap. CDR1 and CDR2 from the germline V gene are SNHLY and FYNNEI. This CDR3 has 14 amino acids. The CDR3 DNA follows: TGTGCCAGCAGGACGACAGTTCACAATCAGCCCCAGCATTTT. This gives the protein CASRTTVHNQPQHF.

This clonotype appeared many times. The genes are TRBV12-3 or TRBV12-4 and TRBJ1-1; D remains ambiguous. The V gene lost 3 bases and the J gene lost 4 bases, with 9 bases spanning the gap. There are 13 residues in the CDR3. The CDR3 is CASSFGGFTEAFF. The CDR3 DNA is TGTGCCAGCAGTTTTGGAGGGTTCACTGAAGCTTTCTTT.

This sequence joins TRBV7-9 and TRBJ2-7, with 7 bases fitting TRBD2. V shed 4 bases and J 6 bases; nucleotides not matched to a gene: 9. The CDR3 covers 14 residues. Germline CDR1 and CDR2: SEHNR and FQNEAQ (reference sequence). CDR3 loop: CASSSTGLTSEQYF. The CDR3 DNA sequence: TGTGCCAGCAGCTCCACGGGACTAACGAGCGAGCAGTACTTC.